This is a list of T cell receptor beta chains from one sample in a study of radiation and T cells in renal cell carcinoma. Here immunoSEQ multiplex PCR was the method, and the copy in TCRdb shows in-frame clones only, minus some. The sample includes some 78,000 clones, roughly 87% of them seen just once. The source material was blood, sampled from a patient whose treatment included radiotherapy and nephrectomy. The receptors come from a woman aged 70-85 years with renal cell carcinoma. The CDR3 runs from the conserved cysteine through the conserved F or W. A D gene is named only where the DNA matches it firmly. Clone size is shown for a subset of rows, as once, few, many or a class of expanded clone.

cdr3_aa	cdr3_nt	v_call	j_call	d_call	clone_size
CATRTNTEAFF	TGTGCCACCCGCACTAACACTGAAGCTTTCTTT	TRBV30	TRBJ1-1	.	.
CASRVGQGSYEQYF	TGTGCCAGCAGGGTCGGGCAGGGATCCTACGAGCAGTACTTC	TRBV6-5	TRBJ2-7	.	.
CSVLSGTGETDTQYF	TGCAGCGTCCTATCCGGGACAGGGGAGACAGATACGCAGTATTTT	TRBV29-1	TRBJ2-3	TRBD1	.
CSAGQGSNEQYF	TGCAGCGCAGGACAGGGAAGCAACGAGCAGTACTTC	TRBV29-1	TRBJ2-7	TRBD1	.
CASTPGVAGTGELFF	TGTGCCAGCACCCCCGGGGTAGCGGGGACCGGGGAGCTGTTTTTT	TRBV11-3	TRBJ2-2	TRBD2	.
CASRGGNQPQHF	TGTGCCTCCAGGGGAGGCAATCAGCCCCAGCATTTT	TRBV28	TRBJ1-5	.	.
CASSLARPTQYF	TGTGCCAGCAGCTTGGCGCGGCCGACCCAGTACTTC	TRBV5-8	TRBJ2-5	.	.
CASRVGGGDQGAQYF	TGTGCCAGCCGCGTGGGTGGAGGGGACCAAGGGGCCCAGTACTTC	TRBV7-9	TRBJ2-5	.	.
CASSWGLYEQYF	TGTGCCAGCAGCTGGGGTCTCTACGAGCAGTACTTC	TRBV5-6	TRBJ2-7	.	.
CASWKNTEAFF	TGTGCCAGTTGGAAGAACACTGAAGCTTTCTTT	TRBV6-6	TRBJ1-1	.	few
CASSMVSSGAGELFF	TGTGCCAGTAGTATGGTGTCTAGCGGGGCCGGGGAGCTGTTTTTT	TRBV19	TRBJ2-2	TRBD2	.
CASSSRDRGPQYF	TGTGCCAGCAGCTCCCGGGACAGGGGGCCCCAGTACTTC	TRBV5-4	TRBJ2-7	TRBD1	once
CAISESETQYF	TGTGCCATCAGTGAGAGTGAGACCCAGTACTTC	TRBV10-3	TRBJ2-5	.	.
CASSLIPTGTGETQYF	TGTGCTAGCAGCTTAATCCCAACGGGGACGGGAGAGACCCAGTACTTC	TRBV7-7	TRBJ2-5	.	.
CASKSGLLSNQPQHF	TGTGCCAGCAAGTCAGGACTTCTTAGCAATCAGCCCCAGCATTTT	TRBV27	TRBJ1-5	.	.
CASSDGRSYEQYF	TGTGCTAGCAGCGATGGCCGTTCCTACGAGCAGTACTTC	TRBV7-7	TRBJ2-7	.	.
CASSLAAGTPYYTF	TGTGCCAGCAGCCTAGCAGCCGGGACGCCCTACTACACCTTC	TRBV7-9	TRBJ1-2	.	.
CASSTGGSYNEQFF	TGTGCCAGTAGTACAGGGGGCTCCTACAATGAGCAGTTCTTC	TRBV19	TRBJ2-1	TRBD1	.
CASSLKVGGDTGELFF	TGTGCCAGCAGCTTAAAAGTGGGGGGAGACACCGGGGAGCTGTTTTTT	TRBV7-3	TRBJ2-2	.	.
CAWSAGQVNSPLHF	TGTGCCTGGAGTGCGGGACAGGTGAATTCACCCCTCCACTTT	TRBV30	TRBJ1-6	TRBD1	.
CASSLTDGPVNEQYF	TGTGCCAGCAGCTTAACGGACGGCCCTGTCAACGAGCAGTACTTC	TRBV7-3	TRBJ2-7	.	.
CASSLQGGSYNEQFF	TGCGCCAGCAGCCTCCAAGGGGGCTCCTACAATGAGCAGTTCTTC	TRBV4-1	TRBJ2-1	.	.
CASSPGGTANYGYTF	TGTGCCAGCAGCCCCGGAGGGACAGCGAACTATGGCTACACCTTC	TRBV7-8	TRBJ1-2	TRBD1	.
CASSVGLGFSTDTQYF	TGTGCCAGCAGCGTAGGTCTCGGGTTCTCCACAGATACGCAGTATTTT	TRBV9	TRBJ2-3	.	.
CASNERDGGTEAFF	TGTGCCAGCAATGAGAGGGATGGAGGCACTGAAGCTTTCTTT	TRBV6-1	TRBJ1-1	.	.
CASSLGGSGTNEKLFF	TGTGCCAGCAGCTTAGGGGGTTCTGGAACTAATGAAAAACTGTTTTTT	TRBV7-2	TRBJ1-4	.	.
CASRPIGGTEAFF	TGTGCCAGCAGACCCATAGGGGGTACTGAAGCTTTCTTT	TRBV6-1	TRBJ1-1	.	.
CASNLFSGGKETQYF	TGTGCCAGCAATCTTTTTAGCGGGGGAAAAGAGACCCAGTACTTC	TRBV2	TRBJ2-5	TRBD2	.
CASSEYFGDESVGELFF	TGTGCCAGCAGTGAATATTTCGGTGACGAGTCTGTCGGGGAGCTGTTTTTT	TRBV25-1	TRBJ2-2	.	.
CASSRGLAAEQFF	TGTGCCAGCAGCCGGGGACTAGCGGCTGAGCAGTTCTTC	TRBV7-8	TRBJ2-1	TRBD2	.
CASSPRMGGGETQYF	TGTGCCAGCAGCCCTAGGATGGGCGGGGGTGAGACCCAGTACTTC	TRBV13	TRBJ2-5	TRBD2	.
CASSWGPSVGANVLTF	TGTGCCAGCAGTTGGGGCCCCTCAGTTGGGGCCAACGTCCTGACTTTC	TRBV27	TRBJ2-6	.	.
CASEYEQMNTEAFF	TGTGCCAGCGAATATGAACAGATGAACACTGAAGCTTTCTTT	TRBV2	TRBJ1-1	.	.
CASRQTGAGEKLFF	TGTGCCAGCAGACAGACAGGGGCAGGGGAAAAACTGTTTTTT	TRBV28	TRBJ1-4	TRBD1	.
CASSTSGRVGNYGYTF	TGTGCCAGCAGTACCTCCGGCAGGGTGGGAAACTATGGCTACACCTTC	TRBV27	TRBJ1-2	.	.
CASSTRAINTGELFF	TGTGCCAGCAGCACCCGGGCCATTAACACCGGGGAGCTGTTTTTT	TRBV14	TRBJ2-2	.	.
CASSADRGRQQPQHF	TGCGCCAGCAGCGCGGACAGGGGAAGACAACAGCCCCAGCATTTT	TRBV4-1	TRBJ1-5	TRBD1	.
CASSLEDERYF	TGCGCCAGCAGCTTGGAGGACGAGCGGTACTTC	TRBV5-1	TRBJ2-7	.	.
CASRGSNSPLHF	TGTGCCAGCAGAGGGTCTAATTCACCCCTCCACTTT	TRBV6-6	TRBJ1-6	.	.
CASSQDLETQYF	TGTGCCAGCAGCCAAGACTTAGAGACCCAGTACTTC	TRBV4-2	TRBJ2-5	.	.
CASSLMVAGGNEQFF	TGTGCCAGCAGCTTAATGGTAGCGGGGGGGAATGAGCAGTTCTTC	TRBV7-2	TRBJ2-1	TRBD2	.
CASSLSRATTDTQYF	TGTGCCAGCAGCTTAAGCAGAGCTACCACAGATACGCAGTATTTT	TRBV5-6	TRBJ2-3	.	.
CASSMGRREEKLFF	TGTGCCAGCAGTATGGGACGCCGAGAAGAAAAACTGTTTTTT	TRBV6-5	TRBJ1-4	.	.
CASSVRGLADYHNEQFF	TGTGCCAGCAGCGTCCGAGGACTAGCTGATTACCACAATGAGCAGTTCTTC	TRBV7-2	TRBJ2-1	TRBD2	.
CASGDSYGYTF	TGTGCCAGCGGAGACAGCTATGGCTACACCTTC	TRBV6-5	TRBJ1-2	.	.
CASSTRTGGTGELFF	TGTGCCAGTAGTACCCGGACAGGGGGCACCGGGGAGCTGTTTTTT	TRBV19	TRBJ2-2	TRBD1	.
CASSWGRGDGETQYF	TGTGCCAGCAGCTGGGGCCGAGGGGATGGAGAGACCCAGTACTTC	TRBV7-9	TRBJ2-5	.	.
CASSVEGSRPDTQYF	TGTGCCAGCAGCGTAGAGGGGTCCCGACCGGATACGCAGTATTTT	TRBV9	TRBJ2-3	.	.
CASSLFGTGFSGNTIYF	TGTGCCAGCAGCTTATTCGGGACAGGATTCTCTGGAAACACCATATATTTT	TRBV11-2	TRBJ1-3	TRBD1	.
CASSTARQGSTEAFF	TGTGCCAGCAGTACGGCAAGACAGGGGAGCACTGAAGCTTTCTTT	TRBV6-5	TRBJ1-1	TRBD1	.